This T cell receptor (beta chain) was captured by sequencing in a study of blood T cell repertoires in COVID-19. In the study overall: The United States, Italy and Spain supplied acute and convalescent COVID-19 samples. PBMCs, B-cell-depleted T cells, or T cells provided the cDNA or gDNA that made up the material.

In the source study's methods: Counts of nucleated cells, estimated from reference gene primer amplification, were obtained. The repertoire was sequenced with immunoSEQ multiplex PCR; TCRdb's copy has only in-frame clones and lacks some. That table supplies the V and J calls and clone size; D and trimming were determined from the DNA. The sample lists roughly 77,000 clones; approximately 85% were seen once. Germline loops: CDR1 SEHNR, CDR2 FQNEAQ (reference sequence). The CDR3 consists of 15 residues. The J segment lost 3 bases and the V segment lost 1 base, leaving 2 bases of the junction unmatched.

V usage is TRBV7-9 and J usage is TRBJ2-1; 8 nucleotides match TRBD2. The specimen was peripheral blood. The receptor was derived from a human donor in a cohort sampled during active COVID-19. The CDR3 nucleotides are TGTGCCAGCAGCTTAGGTCGGGAGGGCTACAATGAGCAGTTCTTC. It codes for CASSLGREGYNEQFF.